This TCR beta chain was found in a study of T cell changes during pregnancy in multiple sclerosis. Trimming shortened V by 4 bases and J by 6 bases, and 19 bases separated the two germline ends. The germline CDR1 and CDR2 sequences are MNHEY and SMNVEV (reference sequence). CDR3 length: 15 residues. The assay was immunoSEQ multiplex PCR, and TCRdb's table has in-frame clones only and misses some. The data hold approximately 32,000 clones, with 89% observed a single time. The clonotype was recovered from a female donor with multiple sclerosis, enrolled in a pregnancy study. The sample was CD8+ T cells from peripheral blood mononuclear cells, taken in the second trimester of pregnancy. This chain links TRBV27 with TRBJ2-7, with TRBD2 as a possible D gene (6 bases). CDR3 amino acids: CASSSRASVFSEQYF. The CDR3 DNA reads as TGTGCCAGCAGTTCCCGAGCTAGCGTGTTCTCCGAGCAGTACTTC.